Only one count was recorded for the clone carrying this TCR beta chain. The data stem from a study of T cell changes during pregnancy in multiple sclerosis. Clones were read by immunoSEQ multiplex PCR, and TCRdb kept only the in-frame ones, dropping some. The sample lists about 80,000 clones; 85% to 95% were seen once. The TCR originated in a female donor in good health, enrolled as a control in a pregnancy study. The sample here was peripheral blood, taken in the second trimester of pregnancy.

Here the CDR3 reads CASSVGTSLPGELFF. CDR3 DNA sequence: TGTGCCAGCAGCGTCGGAACTAGCTTACCCGGGGAGCTGTTTTTT. The chain has TRBV9 and TRBJ2-2; possibly TRBD2 for D (6 bases). Trimming shortened V by 2 bases and J by 6 bases, and 14 bases separated the two germline ends. Germline V gene lookup returns CDR1 SGDLS and CDR2 YYNGEE. This CDR3 contains 15 residues.